This TCR beta chain was profiled in a study of cytomegalovirus exposure and HLA in healthy donors. Study as a whole: Approximately 190 million T cells yielded fewer than 120 million unique TCR beta sequences in earlier analysis. The study's findings and limits: Later on, analysis showed that most CMV-associated TCR beta chains appeared to be HLA-restricted. Most sequenced TCRs were rare (though some public TCRs occurred in many donors).

Primers included in the PCR were 60 Vbeta and 13 Jbeta primers. Profiling relied on immunoSEQ multiplex PCR, and the TCRdb table lists in-frame clones only, not all of them. This listing includes 190,000 or so clones. Germline CDR1 MNHNY, CDR2 SVGAGI (reference sequence). V lost 2 bases and J lost 8, with 15 bases in between. The CDR3 spans 14 residues. On this clone: The antigen remains unidentified.

The source of this sequence is a boy aged 5-17 years in good health and CMV-seronegative. This chain joins TRBV6-6 and TRBJ1-2; D unresolved. The sequenced sample was PBMCs. This CDR3 is CASSYAKLRAGYTF. In DNA, the CDR3 is TGTGCCAGCAGTTACGCGAAACTGAGGGCGGGCTACACCTTC.